The present entry profiles one TCR beta chain with its context. This entry belongs to a study of T cell responses to AZD1222 COVID-19 vaccine. Per germline, CDR1 LGHDT and CDR2 YNNKEL (reference sequence). This CDR3 spans 12 amino acids. With V trimmed by 7 bases and J by 6 bases, 1 base remained unmatched. Assay: immunoSEQ multiplex PCR; the TCRdb copy retains only in-frame clones and omits some. The data contain some 130,000 clones, more than 80% of them singletons. The genes are TRBV3-1 (or the pseudogene TRBV3-2) and TRBJ2-2; the match to TRBD1 covers 8 bases. The material sequenced was peripheral blood, taken on day 0 of AZD1222 vaccination. This receptor was obtained from an adult in good health. The CDR3 protein is CASTTGAGELFF. In nucleotides, the CDR3 is TGTGCCAGCACGACAGGGGCCGGGGAGCTGTTTTTT.